Listed here are 11 T cell receptor beta chains from one sample, sequenced in a study of blood T cells in healthy people across ages. PCR was performed a second time for about 7 to 11 cycles using a sample-barcoded 5' primer and a J-beta primer mix. One entry per CDR3 protein, called by TCRdb with MiXCR from the 5' RACE reads. The top ten hold around 7.7% of the sample, which has some 1.7 million distinct CDR3 sequences, 28% seen once. The material sequenced was blood. These receptors came from a woman in her thirties in good health.

This clonotype appeared many times. The CDR3 DNA sequence: TGCAGTGCTAGTAAAGCGGGAGGAGTAGGGGAGCAGTACTTC. It specifies CSASKAGGVGEQYF. The chain links TRBV20-1 to TRBJ2-7; 9 bases align to TRBD2. CDR1 and CDR2 from the germline V gene are DFQATT and SNEGSKA (reference sequence). V lost 3 bases to trimming and J lost 7 bases; unmatched junction nucleotides: 10. The CDR3 is 14 residues long.

This clonotype was counted ten times or more. The chain is built from TRBV5-1 and TRBJ2-7; the D call may be TRBD1 or TRBD2 (5 bases each). The CDR3 runs 14 residues. V lost 5 bases to trimming and J lost 3 bases, with 15 bases between them. In germline, CDR1 is SGHRS, CDR2 YFSETQ. The CDR3 spells CASRIGDGGYEQYF. The CDR3 DNA follows: TGCGCCAGCAGAATAGGGGACGGTGGCTACGAGCAGTACTTC. Full variable domain (remainder filled in from reference TRBV5-1 and TRBJ2-7): KAGVTQTPRYLIKTRGQQVTLSCSPISGHRSVSWYQQTPGQGLQFLFEYFSETQRNKGNFPGRFSGRQFSNSRSEMNVSTLELGDSALYLCASRIGDGGYEQYFGPGTRLTVT.

This chain connects TRBV7-9 to TRBJ1-1; a possible D gene is TRBD1 (6 bases). Per germline, CDR1 SEHNR and CDR2 FQNEAQ (reference sequence). Trimming took 1 base from V and 6 from J, leaving 15 bases between them. CDR3 length: 15 amino acids. The CDR3 spells CASSLVGGAVAEAFF. The CDR3 bases are TGTGCCAGCAGCTTAGTGGGGGGCGCGGTCGCTGAAGCTTTCTTT.

The chain recombines TRBV5-1 with TRBJ2-5; 8 nucleotides line up with TRBD2. Germline assignment: CDR1 SGHRS and CDR2 YFSETQ. The CDR3 loop spans 14 amino acids. V shed 5 bases, J shed 8 bases, and the junction held 11 bases outside the gene matches. Here the CDR3 reads CASRGLDTRVTQYF. In DNA, the CDR3 is TGCGCCAGCAGGGGACTAGATACTCGGGTCACCCAGTACTTC.

This clonotype turned up a few times. The V gene is TRBV2, the J gene TRBJ2-5; 7 bases are shared with TRBD2. Germline V gene lookup returns CDR1 SNHLY and CDR2 FYNNEI. Trimming at V came to 11 bases and at J to 4 bases, leaving 13 bases not matched to a gene. The CDR3 has 14 residues. Written as DNA, the CDR3 is TGTGCCGCAGCATTCGGGAGGCAGGCAGAGACCCAGTACTTC. It is translated as CAAAFGRQAETQYF.

This clonotype came up many times. The chain carries TRBV7-9 and TRBJ2-7; the match to TRBD1 covers 7 bases. The germline CDR1 and CDR2 sequences are SEHNR and FQNEAQ (reference sequence). The V and J ends lost 8 bases and 4 bases, in that order; junction bases with no gene match: 8. The CDR3 sequence is 13 residues long. The CDR3 coding sequence is TGTGCCAGCGGCCCGGACAGGATATACGAGCAGTACTTC. It specifies CASGPDRIYEQYF.

This rearrangement joins TRBV7-9 to TRBJ1-1, with D tentatively TRBD1 (5 bases). CDR3 length: 11 residues. V shed 5 bases and J shed 11 bases, with 12 bases lying between them. Germline CDR1 is SEHNR and CDR2 is FQNEAQ (reference sequence). CDR3 DNA sequence: TGTGCCAGCAGCCTAGACAGATGGGCTTTCTTT. This sequence encodes CASSLDRWAFF.

To note about this clonotype: The junction departs from the called germline gene at one end, perhaps through a read error. The chain is built from TRBV20-1 and TRBJ2-1; 9 bases match TRBD2. CDR1 is DFQATT, CDR2 SNEGSKA, per germline (reference sequence). The CDR3 length is 14 residues. In DNA form, the CDR3 reads TGCAGTACCCTTAGGAGCGGGAGGAGCAATGGGCAGTTCTTC. Its protein is CSTLRSGRSNGQFF.

The V call is TRBV2, the J call TRBJ2-7, with 11 nucleotides matching TRBD2. The J call is doubtful: the DNA matches TRBJ2-5 better. The V gene's germline CDR1 is SNHLY and CDR2 FYNNEI. The length of the CDR3 is 17 residues. The CDR3 reads CASSEARGLAVGETQYF. For the CDR3, the DNA is TGTGCCAGCAGTGAAGCAAGGGGACTAGCGGTGGGAGAGACCCAGTACTTC.

This rearrangement joins TRBV12-3 or TRBV12-4 to TRBJ2-7; TRBD1 matches at 8 bases. The CDR3 totals 16 residues. The V segment lost 5 bases and the J segment 6 bases; nucleotides outside the gene matches: 15. CDR3 coding DNA: TGTGCCAGCAGTCGAACCTCAGGGGGCGCGCCTGGCGAGCAGTACTTC. Encoded protein: CASSRTSGGAPGEQYF.

The V call is TRBV5-8, the J call TRBJ2-1; the match to TRBD2 covers 13 bases. There are 15 residues in the CDR3. CDR1 is SGHTS, CDR2 YDEGEE, per germline. J gave up 10 bases and V 5 bases, and 9 bases lay outside the gene matches. In DNA, the CDR3 is TGTGCCAGCAGAAAAGGACTAGCGGGAGTAGGAGAGCAGTTCTTC. It codes for CASRKGLAGVGEQFF.